The T cell receptor (beta chain) under discussion was sequenced for a study of CD8+ T cells in alopecia areata. Across the study: Each of the treated patients was given oral tofacitinib, 5 to 10 mg twice daily, for moderate-to-severe alopecia areata. Patients took tofacitinib for 6 to 18 months, followed by 6 drug-free months.

This sample's treatment: oral pan-JAK inhibitor, 5-10 mg twice daily. Overall study results and limits: While tofacitinib was given, many expanded lesional clones persisted in scalp and blood. Affected scalp, especially in alopecia totalis/universalis, had a higher clonality than normal scalp did.

The CDR3 covers 14 residues. Trimming removed 2 bases from V and 4 bases from J, with 12 bases in between. Germline V gene lookup returns CDR1 MNHEY and CDR2 SVGAGI. Comment on this clone: Its target is not known.

RNA, once extracted, was reverse transcribed into cDNA for use as the sequencing template. Method: immunoSEQ multiplex PCR; TCRdb's copy keeps in-frame clones and lacks some. The sample has a few hundred thousand clones; less than 45% are singletons. The sample in question was CD4+ T cells sorted from blood, obtained at roughly week 36, from a patient treated with tofacitinib. This chain joins TRBV6-5 and TRBJ2-7; tentatively, D is TRBD1 (6 bases). This clonotype originated in a human donor with alopecia areata. CDR3 DNA: TGTGCCAGCAGTTACAGAGAAGGGGGTTACGAGCAGTACTTC. It codes for CASSYREGGYEQYF.